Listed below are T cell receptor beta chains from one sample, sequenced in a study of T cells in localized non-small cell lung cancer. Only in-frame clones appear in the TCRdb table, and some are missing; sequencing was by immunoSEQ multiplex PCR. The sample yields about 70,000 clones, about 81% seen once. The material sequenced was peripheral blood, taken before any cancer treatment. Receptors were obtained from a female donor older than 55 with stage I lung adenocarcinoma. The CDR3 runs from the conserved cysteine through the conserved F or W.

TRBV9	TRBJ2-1	CASSVVGGGREPEQFF
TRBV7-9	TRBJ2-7	CASSFSAGSSYEQYF
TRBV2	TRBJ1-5	CASTDSGNQPQHF
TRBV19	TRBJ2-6	CASSILPAGANVLTF
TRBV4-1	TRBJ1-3	CASSRSDRAGNTIYF
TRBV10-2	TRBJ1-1	CASRVGNTEAFF
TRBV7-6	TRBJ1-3	CASSLTGHSSGNTIYF
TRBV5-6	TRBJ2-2	CASSLYSGGLAGELFF
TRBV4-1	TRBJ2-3	CASSRNWDSSTDTQYF
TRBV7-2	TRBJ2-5	CASSFQETQYF
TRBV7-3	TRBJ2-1	CASSLSYYNEQFF
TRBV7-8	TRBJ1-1	CASSRTRDTEAFF
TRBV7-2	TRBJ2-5	CASSLDGSRQETQYF
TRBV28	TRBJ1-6	CASVFATGGESPLHF
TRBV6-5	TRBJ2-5	CASSQPGVETQYF
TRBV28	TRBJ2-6	CASSLAGANVLTF
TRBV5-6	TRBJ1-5	CASTSGGGGNQPQHF
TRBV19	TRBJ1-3	CASSIGQGSGNTIYF
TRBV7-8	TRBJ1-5	CASSTDRASNQPQHF
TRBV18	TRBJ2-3	CASSPGSPSTDTQYF
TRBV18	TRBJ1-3	CASSLQAANSGNTIYF
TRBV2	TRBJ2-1	CASSARTSGSVNEQFF
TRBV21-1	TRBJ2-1	CASSLRGRPPYNEQFF
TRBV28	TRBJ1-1	CASTPYLTQVTEAFF
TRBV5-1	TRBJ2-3	CASSPRRAGVTDTQYF
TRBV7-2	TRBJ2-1	CASSWTSGGHNEQFF
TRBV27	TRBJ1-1	CASSYKGGQEAFF
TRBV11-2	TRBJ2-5	CASSSERGGLGTQYF
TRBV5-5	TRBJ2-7	CASSPAGGYNEQYF
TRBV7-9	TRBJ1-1	CASSLQGPNTEAFF
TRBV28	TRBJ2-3	CASSLGREGPDTQYF
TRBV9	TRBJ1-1	CASSVVDEGPNTEAFF
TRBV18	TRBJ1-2	CASSPPLPRAYYGYTF
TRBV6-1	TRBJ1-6	CASSFRDRGSPLHF
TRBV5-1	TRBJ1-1	CASSGIGGEEAFF
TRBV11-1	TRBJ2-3	CASSFVGEAWADTQYF
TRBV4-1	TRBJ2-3	CASSPRQRASTDTQYF
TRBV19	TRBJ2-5	CASRSLGGQETQYF
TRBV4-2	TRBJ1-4	CASSPPGANEKLFF
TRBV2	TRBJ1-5	CASSGTGGDQPQHF
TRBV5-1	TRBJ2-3	CASSLEATTDTQYF
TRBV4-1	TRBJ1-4	CASSQTDTLRQGSEKLFF
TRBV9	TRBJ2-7	CASSVVGGRAPGEQYF
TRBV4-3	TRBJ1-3	CASSHGTGAGNTIYF
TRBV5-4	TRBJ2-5	CASSSTSGDQETQYF
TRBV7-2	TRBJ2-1	CASSFRAGLYNEQFF
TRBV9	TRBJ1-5	CASSRGVSNQPQHF
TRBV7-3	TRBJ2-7	CASSPRDSSSEQYF
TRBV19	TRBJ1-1	CASSLQGWNTEAFF
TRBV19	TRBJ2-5	CASSIGYRETQYF